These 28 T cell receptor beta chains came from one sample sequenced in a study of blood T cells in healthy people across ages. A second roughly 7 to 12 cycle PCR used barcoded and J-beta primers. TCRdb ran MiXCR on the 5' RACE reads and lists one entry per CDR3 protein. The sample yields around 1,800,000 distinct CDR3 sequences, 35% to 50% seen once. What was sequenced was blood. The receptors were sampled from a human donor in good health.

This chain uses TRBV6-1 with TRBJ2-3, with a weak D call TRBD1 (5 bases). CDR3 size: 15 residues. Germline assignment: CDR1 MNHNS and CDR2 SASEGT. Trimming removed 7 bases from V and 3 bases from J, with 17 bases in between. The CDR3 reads CASIRVRALTDTQYF. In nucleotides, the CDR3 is TGTGCCAGCATCCGGGTCAGGGCACTTACAGATACGCAGTATTTT.

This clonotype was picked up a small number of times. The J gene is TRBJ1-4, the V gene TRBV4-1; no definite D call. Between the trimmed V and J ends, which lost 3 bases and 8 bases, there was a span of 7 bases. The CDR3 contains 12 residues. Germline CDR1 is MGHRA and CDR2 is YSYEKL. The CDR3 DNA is TGCGCCAGCAGCCACCCACAGGAAAAACTGTTTTTT. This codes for CASSHPQEKLFF.

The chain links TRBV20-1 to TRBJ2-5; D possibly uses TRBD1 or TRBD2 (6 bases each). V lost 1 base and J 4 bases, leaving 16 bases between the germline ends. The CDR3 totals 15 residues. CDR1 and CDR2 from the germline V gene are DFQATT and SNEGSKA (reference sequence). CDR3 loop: CSARAPGGPGETQYF. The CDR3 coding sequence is TGCAGTGCTAGAGCCCCCGGGGGCCCGGGAGAGACCCAGTACTTC.

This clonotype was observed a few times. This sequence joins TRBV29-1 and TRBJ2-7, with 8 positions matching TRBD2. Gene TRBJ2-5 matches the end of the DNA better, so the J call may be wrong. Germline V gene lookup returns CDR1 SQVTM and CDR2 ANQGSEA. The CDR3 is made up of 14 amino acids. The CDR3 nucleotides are TGCAGCGTTGACTCTGGACTAGCTCGAGAGACCCAGTACTTC. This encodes CSVDSGLARETQYF.

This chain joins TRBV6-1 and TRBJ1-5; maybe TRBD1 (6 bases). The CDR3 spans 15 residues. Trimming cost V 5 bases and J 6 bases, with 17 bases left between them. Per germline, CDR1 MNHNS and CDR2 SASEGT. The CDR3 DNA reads TGTGCCAGCAGTAGTAGTGGGGGACACACTCAGCCCCAGCATTTT. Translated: CASSSSGGHTQPQHF.

The CDR3 DNA reads TGCAGTGCTACCCTAGCGGGGGCCCCAGGGGCCCAGTACTTC. Translation: CSATLAGAPGAQYF. The chain links TRBV20-1 to TRBJ2-7; TRBD2 agrees at 10 bases. The CDR3 is 14 residues long. V gave up 4 bases and J gave up 10 bases; unmatched junction bases: 13. Germline V gives CDR1 DFQATT, CDR2 SNEGSKA (reference sequence).

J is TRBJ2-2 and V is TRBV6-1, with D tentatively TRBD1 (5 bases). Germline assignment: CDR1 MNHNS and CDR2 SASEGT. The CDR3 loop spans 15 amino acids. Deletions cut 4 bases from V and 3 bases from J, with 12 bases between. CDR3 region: CASSGTTGYTGELFF. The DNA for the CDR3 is TGTGCCAGCAGTGGGACAACGGGTTACACCGGGGAGCTGTTTTTT.

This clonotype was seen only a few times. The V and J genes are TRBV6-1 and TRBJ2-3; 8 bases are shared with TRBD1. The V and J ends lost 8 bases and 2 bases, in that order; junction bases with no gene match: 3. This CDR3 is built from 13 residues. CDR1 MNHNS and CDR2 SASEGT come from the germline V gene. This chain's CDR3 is CASQTGDTDTQYF. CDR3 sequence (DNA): TGTGCCAGCCAGACAGGGGACACAGATACGCAGTATTTT.

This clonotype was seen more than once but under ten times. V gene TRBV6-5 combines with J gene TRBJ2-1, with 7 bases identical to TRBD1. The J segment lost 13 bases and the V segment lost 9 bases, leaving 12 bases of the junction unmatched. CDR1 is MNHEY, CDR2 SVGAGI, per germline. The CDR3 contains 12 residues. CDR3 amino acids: CASSRDRIYQFF. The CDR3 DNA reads TGTGCCAGTTCCCGGGACAGAATATACCAGTTCTTC.

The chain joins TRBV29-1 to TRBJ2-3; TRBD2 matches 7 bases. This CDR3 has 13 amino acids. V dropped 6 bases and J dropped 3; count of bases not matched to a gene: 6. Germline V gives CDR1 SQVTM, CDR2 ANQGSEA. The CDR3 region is CSVAGKVTDTQYF. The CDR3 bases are TGCAGCGTAGCGGGGAAGGTTACAGATACGCAGTATTTT.

This chain's CDR3 is CASSNTGTGYGYTF. CDR3 coding DNA: TGTGCCAGCAGCAACACAGGGACAGGCTATGGCTACACCTTC. J is TRBJ1-2 and V is TRBV6-2 or TRBV6-3, with 8 bases that match TRBD1. J was trimmed by 4 bases and V by 6 bases; bases with no gene match: 7. This CDR3 is 14 amino acids long. CDR1 and CDR2 from the germline V gene are MNHEY and SVGEGT.

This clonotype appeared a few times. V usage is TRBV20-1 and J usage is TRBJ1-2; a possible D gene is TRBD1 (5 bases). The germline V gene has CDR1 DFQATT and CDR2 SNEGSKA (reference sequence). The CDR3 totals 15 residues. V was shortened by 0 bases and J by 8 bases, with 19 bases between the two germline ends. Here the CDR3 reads CSAREAGQGYRGYTF. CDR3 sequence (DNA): TGCAGTGCTAGAGAGGCGGGTCAGGGTTATCGGGGCTACACCTTC.

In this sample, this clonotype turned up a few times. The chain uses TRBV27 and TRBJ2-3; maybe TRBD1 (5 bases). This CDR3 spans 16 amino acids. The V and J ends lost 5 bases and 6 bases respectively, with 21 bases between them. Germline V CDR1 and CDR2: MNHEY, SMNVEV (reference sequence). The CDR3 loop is CASSALIGALMDTQYF. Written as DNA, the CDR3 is TGTGCCAGCAGTGCCCTCATTGGGGCGTTGATGGATACGCAGTATTTT.

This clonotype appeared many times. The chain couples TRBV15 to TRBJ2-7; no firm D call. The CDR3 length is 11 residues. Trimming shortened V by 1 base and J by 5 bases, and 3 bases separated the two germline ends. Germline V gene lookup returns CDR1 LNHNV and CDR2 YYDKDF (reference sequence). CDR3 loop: CATSRGNEQYF. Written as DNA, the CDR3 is TGTGCCACCAGCAGAGGGAACGAGCAGTACTTC. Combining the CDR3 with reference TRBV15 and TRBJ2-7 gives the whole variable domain DAMVIQNPRYQVTQFGKPVTLSCSQTLNHNVMYWYQQKSSQAPKLLFHYYDKDFNNEADTPDNFQSRRPNTSFCFLDIRSPGLGDTAMYLCATSRGNEQYFGPGTRLTVT.

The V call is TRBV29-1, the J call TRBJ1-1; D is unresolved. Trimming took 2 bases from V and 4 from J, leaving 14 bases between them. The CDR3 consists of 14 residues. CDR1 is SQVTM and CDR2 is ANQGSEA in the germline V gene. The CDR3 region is CSVEMIGKGTEAFF. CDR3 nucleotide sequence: TGCAGCGTTGAAATGATAGGTAAGGGCACTGAAGCTTTCTTT.

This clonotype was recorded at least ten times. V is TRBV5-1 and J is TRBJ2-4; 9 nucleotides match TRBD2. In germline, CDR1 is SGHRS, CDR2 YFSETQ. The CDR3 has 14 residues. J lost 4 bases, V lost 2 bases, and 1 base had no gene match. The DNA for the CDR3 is TGCGCCAGCAGCTTTACTAGCGGGAAAAACATTCAGTACTTC. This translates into CASSFTSGKNIQYF.

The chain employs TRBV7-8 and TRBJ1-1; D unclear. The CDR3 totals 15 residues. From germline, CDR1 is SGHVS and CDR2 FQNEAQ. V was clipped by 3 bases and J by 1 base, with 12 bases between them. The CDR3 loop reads CASSFAAHTNTEAFF. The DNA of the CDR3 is TGTGCCAGCAGCTTTGCGGCGCATACGAACACTGAAGCTTTCTTT.

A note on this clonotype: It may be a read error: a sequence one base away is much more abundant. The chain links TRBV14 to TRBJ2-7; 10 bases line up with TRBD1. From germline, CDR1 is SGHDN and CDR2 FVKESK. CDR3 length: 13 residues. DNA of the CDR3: TGTGCCTGCAGCGGACAGGGGGTAAACGAGCAGTACTTC. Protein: CACSGQGVNEQYF.

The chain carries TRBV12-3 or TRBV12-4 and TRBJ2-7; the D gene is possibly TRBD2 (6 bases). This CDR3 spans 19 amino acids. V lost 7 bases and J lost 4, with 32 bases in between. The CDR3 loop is CASKKEGRGLGQDDYEQYF. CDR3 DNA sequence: TGTGCCAGCAAGAAGGAGGGACGGGGACTGGGCCAGGACGATTACGAGCAGTACTTC.

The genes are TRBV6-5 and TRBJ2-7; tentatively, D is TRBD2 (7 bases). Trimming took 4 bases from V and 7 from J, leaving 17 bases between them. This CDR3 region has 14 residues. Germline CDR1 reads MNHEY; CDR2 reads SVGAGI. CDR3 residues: CASSSRGAYNEQYF. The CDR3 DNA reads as TGTGCCAGCAGTTCCCGGGGGGCCTACAATGAGCAGTACTTC.

The CDR3 loop is CASSPARLKITSTDTQYF. CDR3 nucleotides: TGTGCCAGCTCACCGGCGAGGCTGAAGATCACTAGCACAGATACGCAGTATTTT. V gene TRBV18 combines with J gene TRBJ2-3; unclear D gene. The CDR3 length is 18 residues. Trimming removed 3 bases from V and 0 bases from J, with 19 bases in between. Germline V lookup: CDR1 KGHSH, CDR2 LQKENI.

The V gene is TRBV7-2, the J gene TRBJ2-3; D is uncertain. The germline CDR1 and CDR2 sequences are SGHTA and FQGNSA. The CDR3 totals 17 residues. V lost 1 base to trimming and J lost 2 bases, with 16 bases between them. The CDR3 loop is CASSLGFSSLYTDTQYF. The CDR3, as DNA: TGTGCCAGCAGCTTAGGTTTTTCTAGTTTGTACACAGATACGCAGTATTTT.

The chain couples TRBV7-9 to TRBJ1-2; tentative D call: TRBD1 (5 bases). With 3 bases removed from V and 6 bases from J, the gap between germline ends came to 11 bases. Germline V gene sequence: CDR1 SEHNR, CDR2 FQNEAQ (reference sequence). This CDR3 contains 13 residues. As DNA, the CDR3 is TGTGCCAGCAGCTTTTCAGGGAATGATGGCTACACCTTC. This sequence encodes CASSFSGNDGYTF.

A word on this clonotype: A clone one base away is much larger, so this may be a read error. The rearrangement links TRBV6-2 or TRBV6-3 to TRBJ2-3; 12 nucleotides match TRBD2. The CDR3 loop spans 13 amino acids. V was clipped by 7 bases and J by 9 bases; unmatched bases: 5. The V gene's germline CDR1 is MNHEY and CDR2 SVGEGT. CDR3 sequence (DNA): TGTGCCAGCAATCTAGGACTAGCGGGGACGCAGTATTTT. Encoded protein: CASNLGLAGTQYF.

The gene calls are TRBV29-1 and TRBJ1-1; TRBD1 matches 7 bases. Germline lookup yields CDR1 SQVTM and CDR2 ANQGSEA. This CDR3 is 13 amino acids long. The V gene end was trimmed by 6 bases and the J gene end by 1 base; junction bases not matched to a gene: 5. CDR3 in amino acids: CSVGTVGNTEAFF. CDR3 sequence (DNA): TGCAGCGTGGGGACAGTTGGGAACACTGAAGCTTTCTTT.

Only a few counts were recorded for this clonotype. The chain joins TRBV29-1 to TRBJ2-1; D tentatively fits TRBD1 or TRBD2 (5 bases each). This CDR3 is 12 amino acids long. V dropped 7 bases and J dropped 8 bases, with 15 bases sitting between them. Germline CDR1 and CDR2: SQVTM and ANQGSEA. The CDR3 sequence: CSAEGRVDEQFF. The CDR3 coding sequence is TGCAGCGCCGAGGGCAGGGTCGATGAGCAGTTCTTC.

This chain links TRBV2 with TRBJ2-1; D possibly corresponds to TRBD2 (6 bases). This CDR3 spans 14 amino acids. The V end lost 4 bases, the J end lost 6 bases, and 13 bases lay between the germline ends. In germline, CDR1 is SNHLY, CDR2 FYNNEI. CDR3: CASSGVGGVNEQFF. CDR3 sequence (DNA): TGTGCCAGCAGTGGGGTCGGAGGGGTCAATGAGCAGTTCTTC.

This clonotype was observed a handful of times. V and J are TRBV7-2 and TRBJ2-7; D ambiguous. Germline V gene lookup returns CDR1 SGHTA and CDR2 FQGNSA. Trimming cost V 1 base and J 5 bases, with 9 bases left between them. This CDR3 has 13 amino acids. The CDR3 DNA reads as TGTGCCAGCAGCTTAGAAGGGATGGACGAGCAGTACTTC. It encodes CASSLEGMDEQYF. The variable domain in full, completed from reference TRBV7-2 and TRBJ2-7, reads GAGVSQSPSNKVTEKGKDVELRCDPISGHTALYWYRQSLGQGLEFLIYFQGNSAPDKSGLPSDRFSAERTGGSVSTLTIQRTQQEDSAVYLCASSLEGMDEQYFGPGTRLTVT.